The 27 T cell receptor beta chains in this list originate from one sample, sequenced in a study of T-cell reconstitution after alpha-beta-depleted transplantation in children. Researchers prepared the TCRbeta library using unique molecular identifiers, the study reports. In TCRdb, the PCR reads were re-called with MiXCR into one record per CDR3 protein. Of some 840,000 distinct CDR3 sequences in the sample, about 15% were seen once. This specimen consisted of PBMCs, mostly from graft donor cells, obtained 360 days after TCRalphabeta/CD19-depleted stem cell transplant. The source of these receptors is a male patient younger than 18 who had a stem cell transplant for acute lymphoblastic leukemia, so the T cells may come from the graft donor.

In regard to this clonotype: A much larger clone sits a single nucleotide away, making a read error possible. The chain has TRBV27 and TRBJ2-7, with D perhaps matching TRBD1 (5 bases). Germline V gene lookup returns CDR1 MNHEY and CDR2 SMNVEV (reference sequence). The CDR3 runs 13 residues. The CDR3 region is CASSLTESYVQYF. DNA of the CDR3: TGTGCCAGCAGTCTGACAGAATCCTACGTGCAGTACTTC.

The CDR3 region is CSASLAGGNIQYF. CDR3 sequence (DNA): TGCAGTGCTAGTTTGGCTGGGGGCAACATTCAGTACTTC. The chain uses TRBV20-1 and TRBJ2-4; a weak D match, TRBD1 (6 bases). This CDR3 comprises 13 residues. Trimming cost V 3 bases and J 7 bases, with 13 bases left between them. Per the germline V gene, CDR1 is DFQATT and CDR2 is SNEGSKA (reference sequence).

V gene TRBV6-1 combines with J gene TRBJ1-6; weak D call: TRBD1 (5 bases). Germline-derived CDR1 and CDR2 are MNHNS and SASEGT. This CDR3 comprises 19 residues. Trimming shortened V by 4 bases and J by 0 bases, and 19 bases separated the two germline ends. The CDR3 DNA reads as TGTGCCAGCAGTGCGGGACGGTCGGCTTCCAGCTCCTATAATTCACCCCTCCACTTT. Protein sequence: CASSAGRSASSSYNSPLHF.

The rearrangement links TRBV11-1 to TRBJ2-2; 8 bases are a match to TRBD1. Germline V lookup: CDR1 SGHAT, CDR2 FQDESV (reference sequence). Germline trimming cut 1 base from V and 0 bases from J; bases unmatched to any gene: 7. The CDR3 has 18 amino acids. The CDR3 loop is CASSLGWDRNANTGELFF. The CDR3 DNA is TGTGCCAGCAGCTTAGGTTGGGACAGGAACGCGAACACCGGGGAGCTGTTTTTT.

This chain links TRBV5-1 with TRBJ2-2; unclear D gene. The V end was cut by 0 bases, the J end by 3 bases, with 6 bases between. The CDR3 has 14 residues. Germline loops: CDR1 SGHRS, CDR2 YFSETQ. DNA for the CDR3: TGCGCCAGCAGCTTGGTGACATACACCGGGGAGCTGTTTTTT. Translated, it gives CASSLVTYTGELFF.

This clonotype was seen more than once but under ten times. This chain joins TRBV24-1 and TRBJ2-1; 7 nucleotides agree with TRBD2. Germline V gene lookup returns CDR1 KGHDR and CDR2 SFDVKD. The length of the CDR3 is 14 residues. Trimming cost V 5 bases and J 7 bases; bases outside gene matches: 7. CDR3 sequence (DNA): TGTGCCACCAGTGCCCCCGGCGGGGGAAATGAGCAGTTCTTC. Translated, it gives CATSAPGGGNEQFF.

V gene TRBV7-9 combines with J gene TRBJ2-3; TRBD2 is a possible D gene (6 bases). This CDR3 has 16 residues. Trimming stripped 2 bases from V and 3 bases from J, with 15 bases between. CDR1 is SEHNR, CDR2 FQNEAQ, per germline (reference sequence). CDR3 nucleotides: TGTGCCAGCAGCTTACCAACCGGGACTGGGACAGATACGCAGTATTTT. Residues: CASSLPTGTGTDTQYF.

This clonotype was seen more than once but under ten times. This rearrangement joins TRBV20-1 to TRBJ2-5, with D possibly TRBD2 on 5 matching bases. CDR3 length equals 13 residues. Trimming removed 3 bases from V and 7 bases from J, with 15 bases in between. Per the germline V gene, CDR1 is DFQATT and CDR2 is SNEGSKA (reference sequence). In DNA form, the CDR3 reads TGCAGTGCTAGTCGACTGGACGGGGTGACCCAGTACTTC. Translating it yields CSASRLDGVTQYF.

This chain connects TRBV20-1 to TRBJ2-5; 8 bases match TRBD1. Germline-derived CDR1 and CDR2 are DFQATT and SNEGSKA (reference sequence). The CDR3 is 15 amino acids. With 1 base clipped from V and 3 bases from J, the junction kept 7 bases outside the gene matches. The chain's CDR3 is CSARALDREEETQYF. CDR3 in DNA: TGCAGTGCTAGAGCACTGGACAGGGAGGAAGAGACCCAGTACTTC.

The chain recombines TRBV20-1 with TRBJ2-5; tentative D call: TRBD2 (6 bases). The CDR3 spans 13 residues. V dropped 5 bases and J dropped 4 bases, with 14 bases sitting between them. Germline loops: CDR1 DFQATT, CDR2 SNEGSKA (reference sequence). The DNA of the CDR3 is TGCAGTGCTTGGAGGGCCTTTACAGAGACCCAGTACTTC. It specifies CSAWRAFTETQYF.

The V and J genes are TRBV27 and TRBJ2-7, with a tentative D call TRBD1 (6 bases). The CDR3 loop spans 13 amino acids. CDR1 is MNHEY and CDR2 is SMNVEV in the germline V gene (reference sequence). V lost 5 bases and J 6 bases, leaving 14 bases between the germline ends. The CDR3 DNA reads as TGTGCCAGCAGTACCTCGACAGGCCTCGAGCAGTACTTC. Amino acids: CASSTSTGLEQYF.

This clonotype was counted between two and nine times. The genes are TRBV5-1 and TRBJ2-1; tentative D call: TRBD1 (5 bases). CDR1 and CDR2 from the germline V gene are SGHRS and YFSETQ. V was shortened by 6 bases and J by 0 bases, with 10 bases between the two germline ends. The CDR3 spans 14 residues. The CDR3 DNA follows: TGCGCCAGCACCCGACAGAGCTCCTACAATGAGCAGTTCTTC. It encodes CASTRQSSYNEQFF.

This clonotype has a handful of counts. The V and J genes are TRBV5-1 and TRBJ2-6; D remains ambiguous. V dropped 0 bases and J dropped 0 bases, with 10 bases sitting between them. The CDR3 is 17 residues long. Germline assignment: CDR1 SGHRS and CDR2 YFSETQ. The CDR3 spells CASSLEGSNSGANVLTF. CDR3 nucleotides: TGCGCCAGCAGCTTGGAAGGGTCAAACTCTGGGGCCAACGTCCTGACTTTC.

This clonotype occurred a few times. The chain employs TRBV27 and TRBJ2-1; D unresolved. Trimming stripped 3 bases from V and 2 bases from J, with 11 bases between. This CDR3 is 15 amino acids long. Germline CDR1 and CDR2: MNHEY and SMNVEV (reference sequence). This CDR3 reads CASSFSRATYNEQFF. CDR3 in DNA: TGTGCCAGCAGTTTTTCGCGAGCTACCTACAATGAGCAGTTCTTC.

This CDR3 is CAIRRVSSGANVLTF. The CDR3 nucleotides are TGTGCCATCCGACGCGTGAGCTCTGGGGCCAACGTCCTGACTTTC. This chain links TRBV13 with TRBJ2-6; no firm D call. V was pared by 10 bases and J by 0 bases, with 13 bases between. The CDR3 is made up of 15 amino acids. From germline, CDR1 is PRHDT and CDR2 FYEKMQ (reference sequence).

This clonotype showed up just a few times. The rearrangement uses TRBV20-1 and TRBJ2-1, with TRBD2 matching 9 bases. The V segment lost 4 bases and the J segment 3 bases; nucleotides outside the gene matches: 4. This CDR3 is built from 14 residues. CDR1 and CDR2 from the germline V gene are DFQATT and SNEGSKA (reference sequence). The CDR3 sequence is CSATLAGYYNEQFF. In DNA, the CDR3 is TGCAGTGCTACCCTAGCGGGGTACTACAATGAGCAGTTCTTC.

This clonotype was recorded many times. The chain is built from TRBV20-1 and TRBJ2-1; 8 bases agree with TRBD1. This CDR3 has 17 amino acids. Germline V gene sequence: CDR1 DFQATT, CDR2 SNEGSKA (reference sequence). Unmatched junction bases numbered 12, after V lost 1 base and J lost 4 bases. CDR3 nucleotide sequence: TGCAGTGCTAGAGTCCGCAGCGGTGGACAGGGTTACAATGAGCAGTTCTTC. Protein: CSARVRSGGQGYNEQFF.

This clonotype was seen ten or more times. The V call is TRBV12-3 or TRBV12-4, the J call TRBJ2-1, with 8 bases that match TRBD2. This CDR3 is built from 14 residues. The ends lost 9 bases at V and 5 bases at J; junction bases unmatched: 9. The CDR3 DNA is TGTGCCAGTCAGCGGGAGAGGAGCGACAATGAGCAGTTCTTC. It translates to CASQRERSDNEQFF.

This clonotype has at least ten counts. The chain has TRBV5-1 and TRBJ2-1; the match to TRBD1 covers 7 bases. Germline assignment: CDR1 SGHRS and CDR2 YFSETQ. The ends lost 4 bases at V and 0 bases at J; junction bases unmatched: 7. CDR3 length: 16 residues. CDR3 nucleotides: TGCGCCAGCAGCCCTTACGACAGGGTCTCCTACAATGAGCAGTTCTTC. Translated: CASSPYDRVSYNEQFF.

V gene TRBV5-1 combines with J gene TRBJ2-1; 8 bases are a match to TRBD1. Germline values: CDR1 SGHRS, CDR2 YFSETQ. The CDR3 runs to 16 residues. V gave up 1 base and J gave up 5 bases; unmatched junction bases: 8. CDR3 sequence reads: CASSLYTGTGHNEQFF. CDR3 bases: TGCGCCAGCAGCTTGTATACCGGGACAGGCCACAATGAGCAGTTCTTC.

This clonotype was seen more than once but under ten times. V and J are TRBV7-7 and TRBJ2-5; no reliable D call. Per germline, CDR1 SSHAT and CDR2 FNYEAQ (reference sequence). This CDR3 has 14 residues. V was pared by 4 bases and J by 1 base, with 10 bases between. As DNA, the CDR3 is TGTGCCAGCAGCTACGGCGTCGTCCAAGAGACCCAGTACTTC. Its protein is CASSYGVVQETQYF.

This chain uses TRBV14 with TRBJ2-2; 9 nucleotides match TRBD2. V shed 0 bases, J shed 4 bases, and the junction held 6 bases outside the gene matches. CDR1 and CDR2 (germline): SGHDN, FVKESK. CDR3 length: 17 residues. The CDR3 DNA reads TGTGCCAGCAGCCAAGATTGGACTAGCGAAGTCACCGGGGAGCTGTTTTTT. Its translation is CASSQDWTSEVTGELFF.

This clonotype was detected only once. This chain uses TRBV7-6 with TRBJ2-5, with no clear D. Germline V lookup: CDR1 SGHVS, CDR2 FNYEAQ. The CDR3 covers 15 residues. V was pared by 0 bases and J by 5 bases, with 13 bases between. CDR3 in amino acids: CASSLAYRVGETQYF. The CDR3 nucleotides are TGTGCCAGCAGCTTAGCCTATAGGGTTGGGGAGACCCAGTACTTC.

The rearrangement links TRBV20-1 to TRBJ2-7; 12 bases fit TRBD2. The CDR3 totals 14 residues. Germline-derived CDR1 and CDR2 are DFQATT and SNEGSKA (reference sequence). The junction had 7 bases not matched to a gene; V was cut back by 6 bases and J by 4 bases. This CDR3 is CSAEGLAGKYEQYF. The CDR3 nucleotides are TGCAGTGCCGAAGGACTAGCGGGGAAATACGAGCAGTACTTC.

The gene calls are TRBV3-1 and TRBJ2-7, with 10 bases that match TRBD2. CDR1 is LGHDT and CDR2 is YNNKEL in the germline V gene (reference sequence). This CDR3 region has 16 residues. V was clipped by 4 bases and J by 3 bases; unmatched bases: 9. CDR3 loop: CASSPSRGLAIYEQYF. CDR3 DNA: TGTGCCAGCAGCCCCTCGCGGGGACTAGCGATCTACGAGCAGTACTTC.

At least ten counts were recorded for this clonotype. V usage is TRBV5-1 and J usage is TRBJ2-1; no clear D gene. In germline, CDR1 is SGHRS, CDR2 YFSETQ. The CDR3 covers 12 residues. The germline V and J ends were trimmed by 4 bases and 9 bases, with 11 bases remaining between them. The CDR3 region has the DNA TGCGCCAGCAGCCCCTGGGTTGGTGAGCAGTTCTTC. Its protein product is CASSPWVGEQFF.

This clonotype was counted many times. The gene calls are TRBV29-1 and TRBJ2-2; no reliable D call. V was clipped by 1 base and J by 7 bases, with 10 bases between them. Germline lookup yields CDR1 SQVTM and CDR2 ANQGSEA. This CDR3 spans 13 amino acids. The CDR3 loop is CSVEVSALGELFF. DNA of the CDR3: TGCAGCGTTGAAGTCAGTGCTCTCGGGGAGCTGTTTTTT.